Many counts were recorded for the clone carrying this T cell receptor beta chain. This record comes from a study of shared clonotypes between healthy human individuals. Profiled with immunoSEQ multiplex PCR; TCRdb holds only in-frame clones, not every one. The table records 2 million to 2.5 million clones, 85% to 95% of them present only once. The clonotype comes from a man aged 18 to 30 in good health. The sample consisted of naive CD4+ T cells sorted from blood. Described subset: CD45RA+ positively selected.

CDR3 nucleotide sequence: TGTGCCAGCTCCTCCTTTGCTGAGCAGTTCTTC. Encoded protein: CASSSFAEQFF. The chain recombines TRBV14 with TRBJ2-1; no firm D call. Deletions cut 8 bases from V and 9 bases from J, with 11 bases between. The germline V gene has CDR1 SGHDN and CDR2 FVKESK. The CDR3 is 11 amino acids.